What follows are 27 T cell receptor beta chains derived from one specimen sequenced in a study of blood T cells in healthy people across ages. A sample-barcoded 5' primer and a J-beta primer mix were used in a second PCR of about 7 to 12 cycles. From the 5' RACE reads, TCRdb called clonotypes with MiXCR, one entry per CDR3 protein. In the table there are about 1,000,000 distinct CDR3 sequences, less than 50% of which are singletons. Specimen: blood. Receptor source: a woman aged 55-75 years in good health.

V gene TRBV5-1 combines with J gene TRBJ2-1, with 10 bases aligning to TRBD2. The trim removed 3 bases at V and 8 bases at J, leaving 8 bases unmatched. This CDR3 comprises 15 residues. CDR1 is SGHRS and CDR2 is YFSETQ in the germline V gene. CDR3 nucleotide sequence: TGCGCCAGCAGCTCAGCGGGAGGGAATCTCTATGAGCAGTTCTTC. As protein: CASSSAGGNLYEQFF.

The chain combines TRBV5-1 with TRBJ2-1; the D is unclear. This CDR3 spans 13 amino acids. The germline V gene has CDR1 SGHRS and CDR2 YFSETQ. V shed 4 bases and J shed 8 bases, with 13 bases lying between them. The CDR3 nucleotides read TGCGCCAGCAGCCCTGACACTGGGGATGAGCAGTTCTTC. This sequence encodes CASSPDTGDEQFF.

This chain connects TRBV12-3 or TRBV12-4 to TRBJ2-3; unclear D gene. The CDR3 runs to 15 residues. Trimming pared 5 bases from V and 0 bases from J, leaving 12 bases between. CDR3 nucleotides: TGTGCCAGCAGTAGTCCGTTGGCTAGCACAGATACGCAGTATTTT. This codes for CASSSPLASTDTQYF.

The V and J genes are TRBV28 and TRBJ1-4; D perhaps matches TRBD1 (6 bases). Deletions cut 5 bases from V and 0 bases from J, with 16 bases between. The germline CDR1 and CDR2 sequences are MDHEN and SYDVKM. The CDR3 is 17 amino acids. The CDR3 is CASSTRARGTTNEKLFF. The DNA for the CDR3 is TGTGCCAGCAGTACACGGGCGAGGGGGACAACTAATGAAAAACTGTTTTTT.

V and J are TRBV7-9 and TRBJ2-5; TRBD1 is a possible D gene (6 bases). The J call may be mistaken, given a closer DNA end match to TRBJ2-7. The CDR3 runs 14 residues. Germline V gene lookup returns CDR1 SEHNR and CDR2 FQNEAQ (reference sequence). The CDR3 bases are TGTGCCAGCAGCTTAAGGACAGATATCCACGAGCAGTACTTC. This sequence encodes CASSLRTDIHEQYF.

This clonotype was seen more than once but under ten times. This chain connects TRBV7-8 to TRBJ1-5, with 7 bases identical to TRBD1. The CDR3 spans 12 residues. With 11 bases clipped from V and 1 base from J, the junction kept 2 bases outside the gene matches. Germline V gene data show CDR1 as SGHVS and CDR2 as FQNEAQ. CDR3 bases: TGTGCCGGAGGGGGCAGCAATCAGCCCCAGCATTTT. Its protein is CAGGGSNQPQHF.

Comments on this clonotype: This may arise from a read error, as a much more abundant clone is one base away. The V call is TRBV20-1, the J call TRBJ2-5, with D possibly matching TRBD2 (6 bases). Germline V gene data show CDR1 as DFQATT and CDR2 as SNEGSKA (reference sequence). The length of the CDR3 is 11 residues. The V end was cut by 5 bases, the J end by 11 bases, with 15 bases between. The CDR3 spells CSAFSRGEQYF. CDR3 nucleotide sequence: TGCAGTGCTTTCTCGCGGGGAGAGCAGTACTTC.

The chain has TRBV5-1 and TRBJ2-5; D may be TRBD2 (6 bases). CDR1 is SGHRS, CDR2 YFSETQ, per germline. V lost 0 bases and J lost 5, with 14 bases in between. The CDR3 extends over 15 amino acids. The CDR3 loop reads CASSLGQGGLETQYF. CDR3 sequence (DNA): TGCGCCAGCAGCTTGGGTCAGGGAGGATTGGAGACCCAGTACTTC.

The CDR3: CASSQRIGGTWDQYF. The CDR3 DNA follows: TGTGCCAGCAGTCAAAGGATCGGCGGGACATGGGACCAGTACTTC. The chain has TRBV6-2 or TRBV6-3 and TRBJ2-5, with D possibly called TRBD1 or TRBD2 (6 bases each). Germline values: CDR1 MNHEY, CDR2 SVGEGT. The CDR3 is made up of 15 amino acids. Trimming took 5 bases from V and 10 from J, leaving 23 bases between them.

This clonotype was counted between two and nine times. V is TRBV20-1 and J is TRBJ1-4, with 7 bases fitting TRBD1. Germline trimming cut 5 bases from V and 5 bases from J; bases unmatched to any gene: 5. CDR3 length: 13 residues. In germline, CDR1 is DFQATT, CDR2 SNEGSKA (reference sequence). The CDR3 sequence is CSAGQAENEKLFF. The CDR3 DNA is TGCAGTGCTGGACAGGCTGAGAATGAAAAACTGTTTTTT.

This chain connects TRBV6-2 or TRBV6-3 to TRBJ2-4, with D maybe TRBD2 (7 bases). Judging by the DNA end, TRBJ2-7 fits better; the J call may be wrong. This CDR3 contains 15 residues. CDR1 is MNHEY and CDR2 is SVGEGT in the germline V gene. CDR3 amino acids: CASSYSKREGGEQYF. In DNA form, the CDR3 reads TGTGCCAGCAGTTACTCGAAAAGGGAGGGGGGCGAGCAGTACTTC.

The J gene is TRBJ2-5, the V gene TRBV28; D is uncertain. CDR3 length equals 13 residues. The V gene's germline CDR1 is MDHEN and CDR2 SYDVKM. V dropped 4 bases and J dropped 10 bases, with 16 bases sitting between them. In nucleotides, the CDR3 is TGTGCCAGCAGTTCCCGCGCCTCCGAGGACCAGTACTTC. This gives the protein CASSSRASEDQYF.

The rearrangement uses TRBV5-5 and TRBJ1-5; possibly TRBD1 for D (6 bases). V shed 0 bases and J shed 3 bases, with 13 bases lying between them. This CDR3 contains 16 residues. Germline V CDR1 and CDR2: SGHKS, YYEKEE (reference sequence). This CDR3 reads CASSLGVGGANQPQHF. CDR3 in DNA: TGTGCCAGCAGCTTGGGGGTAGGGGGGGCCAATCAGCCCCAGCATTTT.

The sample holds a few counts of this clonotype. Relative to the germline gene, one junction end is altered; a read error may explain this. CDR3 sequence: CSARGTSGMYEQYF. The CDR3 DNA is TGCAGTGCGAGAGGGACTAGCGGGATGTACGAGCAGTACTTC. The V call is TRBV20-1, the J call TRBJ2-7; TRBD2 agrees at 13 bases. The length of the CDR3 is 14 residues. Germline-derived CDR1 and CDR2 are DFQATT and SNEGSKA (reference sequence).

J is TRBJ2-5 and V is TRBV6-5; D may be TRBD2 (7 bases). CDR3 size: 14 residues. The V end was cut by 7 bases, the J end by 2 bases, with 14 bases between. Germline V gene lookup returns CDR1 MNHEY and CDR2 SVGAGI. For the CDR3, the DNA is TGTGCCAGCACTCGGGGGGCCGGTCAAGAGACCCAGTACTTC. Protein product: CASTRGAGQETQYF.

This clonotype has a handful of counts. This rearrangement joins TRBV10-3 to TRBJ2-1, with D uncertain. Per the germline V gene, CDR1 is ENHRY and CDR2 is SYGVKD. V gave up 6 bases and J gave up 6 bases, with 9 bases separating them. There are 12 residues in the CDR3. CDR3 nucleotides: TGTGCCATCAGCCTGGGAACCAATGAGCAGTTCTTC. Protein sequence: CAISLGTNEQFF.

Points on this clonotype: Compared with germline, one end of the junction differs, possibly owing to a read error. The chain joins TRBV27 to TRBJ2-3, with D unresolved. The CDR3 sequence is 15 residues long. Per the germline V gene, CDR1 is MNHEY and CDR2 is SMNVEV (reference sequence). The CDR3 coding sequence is TGTGCCAGCAGTCTATCGAATATCGGCACAGATACGCAGTATTTT. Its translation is CASSLSNIGTDTQYF.

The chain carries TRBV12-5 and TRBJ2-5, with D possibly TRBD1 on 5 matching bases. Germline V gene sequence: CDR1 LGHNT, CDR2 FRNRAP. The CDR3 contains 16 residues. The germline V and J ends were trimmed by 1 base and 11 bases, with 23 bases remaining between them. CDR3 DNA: TGTGCTAGTGGTTTGGCCCCGGGTCCAAGGGGCTACGGGCAGTACTTC. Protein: CASGLAPGPRGYGQYF. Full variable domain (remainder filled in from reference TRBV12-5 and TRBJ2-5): DARVTQTPRHKVTEMGQEVTMRCQPILGHNTVFWYRQTMMQGLELLAYFRNRAPLDDSGMPKDRFSAEMPDATLATLKIQPSEPRDSAVYFCASGLAPGPRGYGQYFGPGTRLLVL.

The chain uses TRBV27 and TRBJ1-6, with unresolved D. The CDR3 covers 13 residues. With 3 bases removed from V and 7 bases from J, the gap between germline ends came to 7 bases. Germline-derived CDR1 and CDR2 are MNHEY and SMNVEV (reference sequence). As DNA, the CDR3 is TGTGCCAGCAGTTTCAATGAGAATTCACCCCTCCACTTT. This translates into CASSFNENSPLHF.

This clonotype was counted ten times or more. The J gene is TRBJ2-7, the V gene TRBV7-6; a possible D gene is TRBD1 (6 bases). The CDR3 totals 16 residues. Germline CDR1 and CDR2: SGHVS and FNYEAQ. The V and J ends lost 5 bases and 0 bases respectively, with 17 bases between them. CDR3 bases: TGTGCCAGCAGCGTCACAACAGGGAAAAGCTCCTACGAGCAGTACTTC. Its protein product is CASSVTTGKSSYEQYF.

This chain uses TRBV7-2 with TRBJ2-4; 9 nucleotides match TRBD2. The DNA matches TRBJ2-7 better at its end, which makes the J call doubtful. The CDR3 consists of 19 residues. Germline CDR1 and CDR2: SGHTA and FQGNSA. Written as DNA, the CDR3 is TGTGCCAGCAGCTTAGCCAGGTCTAGCGGGACACCGCCTCCCTACGAGCAGTACTTC. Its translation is CASSLARSSGTPPPYEQYF.

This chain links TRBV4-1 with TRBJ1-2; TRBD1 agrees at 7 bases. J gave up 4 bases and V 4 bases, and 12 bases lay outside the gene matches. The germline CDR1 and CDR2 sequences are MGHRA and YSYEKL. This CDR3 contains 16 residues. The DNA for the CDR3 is TGCGCCAGCAGCCTTCAAATGACAGGGCCCGGCTATGGCTACACCTTC. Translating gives CASSLQMTGPGYGYTF.

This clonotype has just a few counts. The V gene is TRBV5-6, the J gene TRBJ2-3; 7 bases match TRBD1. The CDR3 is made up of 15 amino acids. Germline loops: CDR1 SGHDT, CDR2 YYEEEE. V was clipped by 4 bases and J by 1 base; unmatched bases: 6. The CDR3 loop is CASSPGDSRTDTQYF. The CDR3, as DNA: TGTGCCAGCAGCCCTGGGGACAGTCGCACAGATACGCAGTATTTT.

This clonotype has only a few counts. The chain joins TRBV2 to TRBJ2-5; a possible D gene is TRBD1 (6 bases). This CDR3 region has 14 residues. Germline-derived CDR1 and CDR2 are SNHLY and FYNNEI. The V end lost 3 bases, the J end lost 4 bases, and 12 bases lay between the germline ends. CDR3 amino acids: CASSDQGFGETQYF. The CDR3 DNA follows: TGTGCCAGCAGTGATCAGGGGTTCGGAGAGACCCAGTACTTC.

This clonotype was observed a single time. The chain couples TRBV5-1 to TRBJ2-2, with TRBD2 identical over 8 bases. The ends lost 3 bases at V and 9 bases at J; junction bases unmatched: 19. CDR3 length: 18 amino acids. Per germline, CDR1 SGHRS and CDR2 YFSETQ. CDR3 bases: TGCGCCAGCAGCTCCGACCTGACTAGCGTGAGGCCAAAGCGGGAGCTGTTTTTT. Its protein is CASSSDLTSVRPKRELFF.

The CDR3 here is CASTSSDSSYNEQFF. The CDR3 DNA is TGTGCCAGCACCTCTAGCGATTCCTCCTACAATGAGCAGTTCTTC. This chain connects TRBV9 to TRBJ2-1, with a tentative D call TRBD2 (6 bases). Trimming cost V 6 bases and J 0 bases, with 13 bases left between them. There are 15 residues in the CDR3. CDR1 and CDR2 from the germline V gene are SGDLS and YYNGEE.

This CDR3 reads CASSPRGRPDTQYF. The CDR3 bases are TGTGCCAGCAGCCCCAGAGGTCGCCCAGATACGCAGTATTTT. This chain uses TRBV6-6 with TRBJ2-3; D gene uncertain. The germline gives CDR1 MNHNY, CDR2 SVGAGI (reference sequence). The CDR3 is 14 residues long. V shed 6 bases and J shed 4 bases, with 14 bases lying between them.